The TCR beta chain described here comes from a study of breast tumors, draining lymph nodes, adjacent tissues. Overall study findings and caveats: Luminal-like breast cancer showed significantly higher tumor–nontumor repertoire similarity than basal-like. Compared with lymph nodes, tumors were less diverse; compared with nontumor tissue, more. Findings are consistent with lymph node origin and intratumoral expansion of most tumor T cells.

This clonotype was counted ten times or more. The antigen is not known. In germline, CDR1 is KGHDR, CDR2 SFDVKD. V lost 3 bases, J lost 0 bases, and 3 bases stayed unmatched. This CDR3 is 17 amino acids long. TCRdb ran MiXCR on the multiplex PCR reads and lists one entry per CDR3 protein. The data show roughly 15,000 distinct CDR3 sequences, more than 45% seen once. The chain joins TRBV24-1 to TRBJ2-1, with TRBD2 matching 11 bases. The clonotype originates from a female donor with breast cancer. Some clones in this sample may be carry-over from other donors' samples. The sample was tumor-adjacent breast tissue. CDR3 coding DNA: TGTGCCACCAGTGATACCACTAGCGGGAGCTCCTACAATGAGCAGTTCTTC. This gives the protein CATSDTTSGSSYNEQFF.